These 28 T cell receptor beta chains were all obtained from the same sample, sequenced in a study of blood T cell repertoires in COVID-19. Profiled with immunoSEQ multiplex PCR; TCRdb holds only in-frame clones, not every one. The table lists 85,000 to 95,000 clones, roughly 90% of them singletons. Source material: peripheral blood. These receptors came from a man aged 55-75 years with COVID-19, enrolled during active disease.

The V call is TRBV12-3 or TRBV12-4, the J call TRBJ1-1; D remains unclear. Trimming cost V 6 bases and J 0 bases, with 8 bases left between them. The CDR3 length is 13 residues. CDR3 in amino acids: CASSPVVNTEAFF. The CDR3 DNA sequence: TGTGCCAGCAGCCCGGTGGTGAACACTGAAGCTTTCTTT.

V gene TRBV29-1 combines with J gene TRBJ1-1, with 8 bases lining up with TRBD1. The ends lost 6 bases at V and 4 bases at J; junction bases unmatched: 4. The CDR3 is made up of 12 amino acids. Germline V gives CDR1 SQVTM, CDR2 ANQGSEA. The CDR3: CSVAGGGTEAFF. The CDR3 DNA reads TGCAGCGTAGCAGGGGGCGGCACTGAAGCTTTCTTT.

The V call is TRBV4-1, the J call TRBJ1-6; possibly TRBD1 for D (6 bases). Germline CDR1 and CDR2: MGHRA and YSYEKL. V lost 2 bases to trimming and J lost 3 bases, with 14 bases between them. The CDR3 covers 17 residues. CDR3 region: CASSQLTTGYYNSPLHF. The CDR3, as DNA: TGCGCCAGCAGCCAACTTACGACAGGCTACTATAATTCACCCCTCCACTTT.

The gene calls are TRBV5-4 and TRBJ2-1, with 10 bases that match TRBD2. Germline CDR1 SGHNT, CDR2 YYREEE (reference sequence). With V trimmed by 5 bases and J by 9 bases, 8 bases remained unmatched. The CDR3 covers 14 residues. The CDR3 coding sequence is TGTGCCAGCAGAAGCAGCGGGAGGGCCCCTGAGCAGTTCTTC. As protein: CASRSSGRAPEQFF. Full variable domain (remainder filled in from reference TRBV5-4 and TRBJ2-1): ETGVTQSPTHLIKTRGQQVTLRCSSQSGHNTVSWYQQALGQGPQFIFQYYREEENGRGNFPPRFSGLQFPNYSSELNVNALELDDSALYLCASRSSGRAPEQFFGPGTRLTVL.

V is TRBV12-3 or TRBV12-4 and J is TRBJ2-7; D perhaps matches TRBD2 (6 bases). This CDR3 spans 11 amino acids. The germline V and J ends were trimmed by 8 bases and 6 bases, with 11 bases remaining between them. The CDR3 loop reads CASRGLGEQYF. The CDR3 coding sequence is TGTGCCAGCCGGGGGTTAGGCGAGCAGTACTTC.

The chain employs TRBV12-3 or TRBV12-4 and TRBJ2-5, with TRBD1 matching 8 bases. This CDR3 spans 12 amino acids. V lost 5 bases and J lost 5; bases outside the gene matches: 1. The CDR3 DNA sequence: TGTGCCAGCAGTCGGGACAGGGAGACCCAGTACTTC. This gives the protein CASSRDRETQYF.

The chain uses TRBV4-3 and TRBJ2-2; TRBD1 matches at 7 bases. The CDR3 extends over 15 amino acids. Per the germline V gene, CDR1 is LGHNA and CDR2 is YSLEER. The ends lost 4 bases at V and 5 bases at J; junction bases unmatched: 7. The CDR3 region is CASSLYRGITGELFF. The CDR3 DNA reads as TGCGCCAGCAGCCTCTACAGGGGTATAACCGGGGAGCTGTTTTTT.

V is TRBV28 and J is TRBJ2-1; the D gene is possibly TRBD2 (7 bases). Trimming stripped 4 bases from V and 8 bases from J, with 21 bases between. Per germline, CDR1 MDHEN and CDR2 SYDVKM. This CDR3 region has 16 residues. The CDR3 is CASSSQGTTPRDEQFF. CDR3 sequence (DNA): TGTGCCAGCAGTTCTCAGGGGACTACGCCTAGGGATGAGCAGTTCTTC.

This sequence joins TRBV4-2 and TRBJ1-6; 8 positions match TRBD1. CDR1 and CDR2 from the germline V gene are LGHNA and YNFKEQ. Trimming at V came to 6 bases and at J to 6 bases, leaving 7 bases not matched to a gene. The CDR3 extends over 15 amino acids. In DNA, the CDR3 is TGTGCCAGCAGTTCAGGACAGGGTCGTAATTCACCCCTCCACTTT. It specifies CASSSGQGRNSPLHF.

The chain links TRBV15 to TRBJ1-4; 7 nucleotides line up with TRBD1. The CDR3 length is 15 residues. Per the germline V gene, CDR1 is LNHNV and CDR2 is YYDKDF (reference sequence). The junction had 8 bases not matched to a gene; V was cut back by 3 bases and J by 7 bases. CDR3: CATSRATGLIEKLFF. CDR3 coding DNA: TGTGCCACCAGCAGGGCGACAGGGCTGATTGAAAAACTGTTTTTT.

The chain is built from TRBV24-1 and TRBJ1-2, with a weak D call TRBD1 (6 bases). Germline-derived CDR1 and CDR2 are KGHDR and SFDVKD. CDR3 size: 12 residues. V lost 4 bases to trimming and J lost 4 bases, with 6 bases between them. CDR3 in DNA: TGTGCCACCAGTGAGGACAGCTATGGCTACACCTTC. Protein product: CATSEDSYGYTF.

The CDR3 sequence: CARSGRDRACYGYTF. The CDR3 DNA is TGTGCCAGAAGCGGCCGGGACAGGGCATGCTATGGCTACACCTTC. The rearrangement joins TRBV5-3 to TRBJ1-2; 9 positions match TRBD1. TRBV5-3 is noted as an ORF with a role that remains uncertain. The CDR3 is made up of 15 amino acids. J was trimmed by 4 bases and V by 4 bases; bases with no gene match: 8.

This CDR3 reads CASSLTSGNTGELFF. The CDR3 bases are TGTGCCAGCAGCTTAACTTCAGGGAACACCGGGGAGCTGTTTTTT. The chain uses TRBV7-3 and TRBJ2-2; no reliable D call. Deletions cut 0 bases from V and 1 base from J, with 6 bases between. CDR3 length: 15 amino acids. Germline V gene sequence: CDR1 SGHTA, CDR2 FQGTGA. The complete variable domain, with remaining parts taken from reference TRBV7-3 and TRBJ2-2, reads GAGVSQTPSNKVTEKGKYVELRCDPISGHTALYWYRQSLGQGPEFLIYFQGTGAADDSGLPNDRFFAVRPEGSVSTLKIQRTERGDSAVYLCASSLTSGNTGELFFGEGSRLTVL.

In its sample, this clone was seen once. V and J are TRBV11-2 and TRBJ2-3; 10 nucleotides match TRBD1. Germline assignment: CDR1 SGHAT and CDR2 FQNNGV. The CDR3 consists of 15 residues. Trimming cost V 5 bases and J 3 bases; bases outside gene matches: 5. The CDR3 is CASSLGTGETDTQYF. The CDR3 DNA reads TGTGCCAGCAGCCTGGGGACAGGGGAAACAGATACGCAGTATTTT. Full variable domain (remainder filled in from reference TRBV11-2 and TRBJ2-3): EAGVAQSPRYKIIEKRQSVAFWCNPISGHATLYWYQQILGQGPKLLIQFQNNGVVDDSQLPKDRFSAERLKGVDSTLKIQPAKLEDSAVYLCASSLGTGETDTQYFGPGTRLTVL.

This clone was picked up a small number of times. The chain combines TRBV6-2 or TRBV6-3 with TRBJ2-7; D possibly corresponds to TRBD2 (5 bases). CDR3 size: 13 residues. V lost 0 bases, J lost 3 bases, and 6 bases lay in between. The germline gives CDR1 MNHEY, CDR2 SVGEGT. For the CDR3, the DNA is TGTGCCAGCAGTTACTCTAGCGACTACGAGCAGTACTTC. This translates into CASSYSSDYEQYF.

The CDR3 loop is CASRTGVVVSPLHF. The CDR3 DNA follows: TGTGCCAGCAGAACAGGGGTCGTAGTCTCACCCCTCCACTTT. The chain combines TRBV27 with TRBJ1-6; 7 nucleotides match TRBD1. Germline values: CDR1 MNHEY, CDR2 SMNVEV (reference sequence). The CDR3 is made up of 14 amino acids. The ends lost 6 bases at V and 10 bases at J; junction bases unmatched: 9.

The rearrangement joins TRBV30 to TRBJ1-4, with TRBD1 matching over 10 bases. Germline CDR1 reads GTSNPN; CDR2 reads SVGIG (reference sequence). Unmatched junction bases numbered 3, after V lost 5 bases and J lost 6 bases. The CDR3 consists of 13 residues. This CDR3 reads CAWRQGADEKLFF. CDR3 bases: TGTGCCTGGCGACAGGGGGCGGATGAAAAACTGTTTTTT.

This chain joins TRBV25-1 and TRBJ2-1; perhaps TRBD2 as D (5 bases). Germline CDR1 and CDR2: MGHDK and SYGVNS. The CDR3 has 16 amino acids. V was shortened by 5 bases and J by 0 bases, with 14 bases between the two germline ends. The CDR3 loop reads CASSYYSGGSYNEQFF. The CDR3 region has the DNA TGTGCCAGCAGTTACTACTCAGGAGGCTCCTACAATGAGCAGTTCTTC.

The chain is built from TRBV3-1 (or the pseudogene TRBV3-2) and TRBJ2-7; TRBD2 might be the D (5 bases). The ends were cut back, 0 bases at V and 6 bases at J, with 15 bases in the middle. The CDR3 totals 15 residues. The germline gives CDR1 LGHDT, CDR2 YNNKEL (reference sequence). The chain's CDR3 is CASSQDKDFGREQYF. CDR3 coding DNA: TGTGCCAGCAGCCAAGATAAGGACTTCGGTCGCGAGCAGTACTTC.

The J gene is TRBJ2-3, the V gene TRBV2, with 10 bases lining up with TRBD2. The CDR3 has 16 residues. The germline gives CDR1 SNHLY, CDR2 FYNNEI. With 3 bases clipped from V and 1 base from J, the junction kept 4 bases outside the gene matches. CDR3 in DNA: TGTGCCAGCAGTGATGGCCTAGCGGGAGGCACAGATACGCAGTATTTT. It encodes CASSDGLAGGTDTQYF.

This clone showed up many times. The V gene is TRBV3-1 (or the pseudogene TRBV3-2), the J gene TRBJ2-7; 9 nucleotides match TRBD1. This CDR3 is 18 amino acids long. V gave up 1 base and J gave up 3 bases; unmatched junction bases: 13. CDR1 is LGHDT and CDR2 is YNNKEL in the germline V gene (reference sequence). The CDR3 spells CASSQVIGRDRAFYEQYF. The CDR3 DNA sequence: TGTGCCAGCAGCCAAGTAATTGGTCGGGACAGGGCTTTCTACGAGCAGTACTTC.

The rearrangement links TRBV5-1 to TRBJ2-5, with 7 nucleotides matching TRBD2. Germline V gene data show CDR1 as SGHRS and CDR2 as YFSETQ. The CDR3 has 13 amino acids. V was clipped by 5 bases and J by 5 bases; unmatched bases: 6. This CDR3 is CASSNRGSETQYF. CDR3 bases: TGCGCCAGCAGTAACCGCGGGAGTGAGACCCAGTACTTC.

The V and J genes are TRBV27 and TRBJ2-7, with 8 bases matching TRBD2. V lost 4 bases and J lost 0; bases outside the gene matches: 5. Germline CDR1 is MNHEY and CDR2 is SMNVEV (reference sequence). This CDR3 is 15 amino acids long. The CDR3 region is CASSSVAGSSYEQYF. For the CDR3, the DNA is TGTGCCAGCAGTTCCGTAGCGGGGAGCTCCTACGAGCAGTACTTC.

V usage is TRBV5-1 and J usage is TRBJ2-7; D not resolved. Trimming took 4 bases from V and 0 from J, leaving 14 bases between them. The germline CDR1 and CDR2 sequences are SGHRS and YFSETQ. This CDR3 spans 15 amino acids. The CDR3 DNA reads TGCGCCAGCAGCCCCAGTCGACAAAACTCCTACGAGCAGTACTTC. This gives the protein CASSPSRQNSYEQYF.

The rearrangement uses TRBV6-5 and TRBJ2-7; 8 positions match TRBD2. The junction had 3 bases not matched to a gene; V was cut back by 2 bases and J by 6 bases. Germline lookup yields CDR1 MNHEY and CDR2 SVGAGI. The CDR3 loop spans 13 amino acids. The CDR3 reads CASSYAGGGEQYF. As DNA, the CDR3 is TGTGCCAGCAGTTACGCGGGGGGTGGCGAGCAGTACTTC.

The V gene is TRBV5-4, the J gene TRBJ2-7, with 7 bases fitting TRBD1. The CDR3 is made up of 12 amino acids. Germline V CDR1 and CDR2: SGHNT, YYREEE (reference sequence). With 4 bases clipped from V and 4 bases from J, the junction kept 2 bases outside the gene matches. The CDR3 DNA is TGTGCCAGCAGCAGACAGGGTTACGAGCAGTACTTC. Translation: CASSRQGYEQYF.

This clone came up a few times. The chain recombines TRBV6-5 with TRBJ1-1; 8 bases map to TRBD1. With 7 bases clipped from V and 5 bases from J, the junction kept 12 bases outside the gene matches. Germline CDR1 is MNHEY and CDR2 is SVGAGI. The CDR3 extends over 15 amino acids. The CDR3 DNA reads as TGTGCCAGCAACGTACAGGGGGGACCTGGTACTGAAGCTTTCTTT. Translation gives CASNVQGGPGTEAFF.

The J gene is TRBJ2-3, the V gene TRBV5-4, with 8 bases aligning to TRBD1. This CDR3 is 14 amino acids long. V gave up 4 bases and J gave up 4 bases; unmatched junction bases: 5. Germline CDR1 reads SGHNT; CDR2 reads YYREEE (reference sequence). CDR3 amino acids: CASSHRGQADTQYF. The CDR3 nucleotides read TGTGCCAGCAGCCACAGGGGACAGGCAGATACGCAGTATTTT.